These T cell receptor beta chains were read from a single sample in a study of T-cell memory formation after mild COVID-19. TCRdb reprocessed the 5' RACE reads with MiXCR, giving one entry per CDR3 protein. The sample has hundreds of thousands of distinct CDR3 sequences; 20% to 25% are singletons. Sequencing was carried out using PBMCs or a T cell subset sorted from them (not recorded which). These receptors all stem from an adult woman who had mild COVID-19 (a few samples of this study predate the infection). Cell type and time point are not known. The CDR3 runs from the conserved cysteine through the conserved F or W. The order of the fields is clone size, D gene, J gene, CDR3 length, V gene, CDR3 DNA, CDR3 protein. D genes are given only for firm matches. Not all rows give a size; the values are once, few, many and, for expanded clones, a class.

NA	NA	TRBJ2-1	16	TRBV3-1	TGTGCCAGCAGCCCCCAAGTGGCGCGCTCCTACAATGAGCAGTTCTTC	CASSPQVARSYNEQFF
NA	NA	TRBJ1-2	14	TRBV12-3/TRBV12-4	TGTGCCAGCACCTTACGTCACAGCCGCGTTGGCTACACCTTC	CASTLRHSRVGYTF
few	TRBD1	TRBJ2-3	14	TRBV4-3	TGCGCCAGCAGCCGGACAGGCGAGACAGATACGCAGTATTTT	CASSRTGETDTQYF
few	NA	TRBJ2-7	16	TRBV7-9	TGTGCCAGCTTAAAGGTCGTCGCGAACAGTTACTACGAGCAGTACTTC	CASLKVVANSYYEQYF
NA	NA	TRBJ2-7	13	TRBV20-1	TGCAGTGCGAGACTAGTAGACCCTTACGAGCAGTACTTC	CSARLVDPYEQYF
NA	NA	TRBJ1-2	12	TRBV21-1	TGTGCCTGCCCAGGGGGATCAAAGGGCTACACCTTC	CACPGGSKGYTF
few	NA	TRBJ2-6	13	TRBV29-1	TGCAGCGTTGACGAAGCTGGGGCCAACGTCCTGACTTTC	CSVDEAGANVLTF
NA	NA	TRBJ2-1	17	TRBV27	TGTGCCAGCAGTTTATTAGTGACAGCGGGCTCCTACAATGAGCAGTTCTTC	CASSLLVTAGSYNEQFF
NA	TRBD2	TRBJ2-5	12	TRBV7-8	TGTGCCACGGGGGGAAGGTCGAGCACCCAGTACTTC	CATGGRSSTQYF
NA	TRBD2	TRBJ2-3	15	TRBV7-3	TGTGCCAGCAGCTTAACGGGACTAGCGTTAGATACGCAGTATTTT	CASSLTGLALDTQYF
NA	TRBD2	TRBJ2-7	16	TRBV20-1	TGCAGTGCTAGAACAACTAGCGGGGGGGCCACCTACGAGCAGTACTTC	CSARTTSGGATYEQYF
NA	TRBD1	TRBJ2-2	16	TRBV9	TGTGCCAGCAGCGTAGCACAGGGGGCGAACACCGGGGAGCTGTTTTTT	CASSVAQGANTGELFF
NA	NA	TRBJ2-2	17	TRBV7-8	TGTGCCAGCAGCTTAGCGCCCCAATCGCAAAGGAACGGGGAGCTGTTTTTT	CASSLAPQSQRNGELFF
NA	NA	TRBJ1-2	16	TRBV15	TGTGCCACCAGCGGATCCCAGTGGAGGTCTCCCTATGGCTACACCTTC	CATSGSQWRSPYGYTF
NA	TRBD1	TRBJ1-5	14	TRBV15	TGTGCCACCAGCAGATCGGGACAGTATCAGCCCCAGCATTTT	CATSRSGQYQPQHF
NA	NA	TRBJ2-7	15	TRBV5-5	TGTGCCAGCAGCTTGGGGAGGGGTATTACCTACGAGCAGTACTTC	CASSLGRGITYEQYF
many	NA	TRBJ2-7	16	TRBV23-1	TGCGCCAGCAGTCCGCCTTCTGGATGGGCGGCCTACGAGCAGTACTTC	CASSPPSGWAAYEQYF
NA	TRBD2	TRBJ2-7	15	TRBV7-9	TGTGCCAGCAGCCCCCCTCTAGCGGGAGTAAACGAGCAGTACTTC	CASSPPLAGVNEQYF
NA	NA	TRBJ2-7	15	TRBV3-1	TGTGCCAGCAGCCAAGGGGGGGACAAAGCCTACGAGCAGTACTTC	CASSQGGDKAYEQYF
NA	NA	TRBJ2-7	12	TRBV18	TGTGCCAGCTCACCAGTCGTGAACGAGCAGTACTTC	CASSPVVNEQYF
few	NA	TRBJ1-2	13	TRBV7-2	TGTGCCAGCAGCTTAGTTCAGAACTATGGCTACACCTTC	CASSLVQNYGYTF
few	TRBD1	TRBJ2-2	14	TRBV13	TGTGCCAGCAGCTCCGGACAGGAGGCCGGGGAGCTGTTTTTT	CASSSGQEAGELFF
NA	NA	TRBJ2-7	15	TRBV24-1	TGTGCCACCAGTGACCCCGGGGGGCCGGGCTACGAGCAGTACTTC	CATSDPGGPGYEQYF
few	TRBD1	TRBJ1-2	13	TRBV7-9	TGTGCCAGCAGCCGGGACAGTCCCTATGGCTACACCTTC	CASSRDSPYGYTF
NA	NA	TRBJ2-1	17	TRBV24-1	TGTGCCACCAGTGATTTTAGGGCAGGTAATTCCTACAATGAGCAGTTCTTC	CATSDFRAGNSYNEQFF
few	NA	TRBJ1-1	10	TRBV12-3/TRBV12-4	TGTGCCAGCGCGGGTGCTGAAGCTTTCTTT	CASAGAEAFF
few	TRBD1	TRBJ1-5	13	TRBV20-1	TGCAGTGCTGGGGGGACAGTGCGGCAGCCCCAGCATTTT	CSAGGTVRQPQHF
few	NA	TRBJ2-3	14	TRBV29-1	TGCAGCGTTGAGTCGTCCCTCTCCACAGATACGCAGTATTTT	CSVESSLSTDTQYF
few	NA	TRBJ2-5	14	TRBV5-1	TGCGCCAGCAGCGCGGCAGGACAGCAAGAGACCCAGTACTTC	CASSAAGQQETQYF
NA	NA	TRBJ2-7	15	TRBV6-5	TGTGCCAGCAGAACTACTCAGGGTGGCTCCTACGAGCAGTACTTC	CASRTTQGGSYEQYF
NA	TRBD2	TRBJ2-1	14	TRBV20-1	TGCAGTGCTAGTTGGCGGGGGGACTACAATGAGCAGTTCTTC	CSASWRGDYNEQFF
NA	TRBD1	TRBJ2-1	13	TRBV20-1	TGCAGCGCCGGGGCAGGGGGAAGGAATGAGCAGTTCTTC	CSAGAGGRNEQFF
few	NA	TRBJ2-1	14	TRBV5-1	TGCGCCAGCAGCGCCGGGGGACAAAACAATGAGCAGTTCTTC	CASSAGGQNNEQFF
NA	NA	TRBJ1-6	13	TRBV25-1	TGTGCCAGCAGACAGGGTTATAATTCACCCCTCCACTTT	CASRQGYNSPLHF
few	TRBD1	TRBJ1-1	12	TRBV7-9	TGTGCCAGCAGCTTTCAGGGGGGAACAGCTTTCTTT	CASSFQGGTAFF
many	NA	TRBJ2-1	11	TRBV25-1	TGTGCCAGCACTTCATCGGGGGAGCAGTTCTTC	CASTSSGEQFF
NA	TRBD2	TRBJ2-1	17	TRBV10-3	TGTGCCATCAGGGCTAGCGGGAGCTATAACGGGGAGAATGAGCAGTTCTTC	CAIRASGSYNGENEQFF
NA	TRBD1	TRBJ2-5	16	TRBV5-4	TGTGCCAGCAGCAAGGGACAGGGAAACGTGCAGGAGACCCAGTACTTC	CASSKGQGNVQETQYF
few	TRBD1	TRBJ1-1	14	TRBV12-3/TRBV12-4	TGTGCCAGCAGTACAGGGGTCCCGAACACTGAAGCTTTCTTT	CASSTGVPNTEAFF
few	TRBD1	TRBJ2-5	15	TRBV6-6	TGTGCCAGCAGTTACTTTCCGGGACAGGGGGTGTCCCAGTACTTC	CASSYFPGQGVSQYF
few	NA	TRBJ2-7	11	TRBV7-9	TGTGCCAGCAGATCAACCTACGAGCAGTACTTC	CASRSTYEQYF
few	TRBD2	TRBJ2-2	15	TRBV2	TGTGCCAGCAGTGAGGAAGCGGGAAGAACCGGGGAGCTGTTTTTT	CASSEEAGRTGELFF